This T cell receptor beta chain is drawn from a study of CD8+ T cells in alopecia areata. Study outcomes and limitations: Tofacitinib significantly reduced both scalp clonality and expanded CD8+ clones among the top 100.

The sample holds one count of this clone. No antigen is known for it. The sequencing template was cDNA reverse transcribed from extracted RNA. This table comes from immunoSEQ multiplex PCR, and its TCRdb copy is limited to in-frame clones, with some not included. Of 150,000 to 200,000 clones in the sample, less than 75% were seen once. Regarding treatment: oral pan-JAK inhibitor, 5-10 mg twice daily. This CDR3 has 15 amino acids. From germline, CDR1 is LNHNV and CDR2 YYDKDF (reference sequence). V was shortened by 1 base and J by 5 bases, with 15 bases between the two germline ends. This TCR came from a human donor with alopecia areata. Sequencing used CD4+ T cells sorted from blood, obtained at approximately week 61, from a patient treated with tofacitinib. The rearrangement links TRBV15 to TRBJ2-7, with D perhaps being TRBD1 or TRBD2 (5 bases each). The CDR3 reads CATSRVGGIENEQYF. Here the CDR3 DNA reads TGTGCCACCAGCAGAGTTGGGGGAATAGAGAACGAGCAGTACTTC.